This TCR beta chain was recovered during a study of technical replicates of blood from a few donors. The CDR3 has 11 amino acids. Looked up from germline, CDR1 is MNHNS and CDR2 is SASEGT. V was pared by 6 bases and J by 15 bases, with 14 bases between. Profiling relied on immunoSEQ multiplex PCR, and the TCRdb table lists in-frame clones only, not all of them. Of around 74,000 clones in the sample, approximately 86% were seen once. This receptor was obtained from a human donor in good health. Some clones in this sample may be carry-over from other donors' samples. This chain connects TRBV6-1 to TRBJ2-2, with D hard to call. The sample taken for sequencing was PBMCs. The CDR3 reads CASSAPGLVFF. CDR3 bases: TGTGCCAGCAGCGCCCCCGGTCTGGTGTTTTTT.